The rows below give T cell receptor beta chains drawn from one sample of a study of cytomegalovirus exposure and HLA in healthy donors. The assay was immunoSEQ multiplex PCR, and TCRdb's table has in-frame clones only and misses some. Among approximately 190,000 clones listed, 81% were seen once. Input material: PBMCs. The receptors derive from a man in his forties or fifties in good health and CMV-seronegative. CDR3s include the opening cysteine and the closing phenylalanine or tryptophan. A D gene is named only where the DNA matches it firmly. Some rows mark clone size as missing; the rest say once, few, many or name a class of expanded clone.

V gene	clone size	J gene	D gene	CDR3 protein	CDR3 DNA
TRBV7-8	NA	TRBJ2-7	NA	CASIGGGAQISEQYF	TGTGCCAGCATCGGTGGGGGGGCGCAGATAAGCGAGCAGTACTTC
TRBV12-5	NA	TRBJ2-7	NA	CASGLNGGLKYF	TGTGCTAGTGGTTTGAATGGGGGGTTGAAGTACTTC
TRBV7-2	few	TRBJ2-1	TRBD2	CASSLGAGGPNEQFF	TGTGCCAGCAGCTTAGGAGCGGGGGGGCCGAATGAGCAGTTCTTC
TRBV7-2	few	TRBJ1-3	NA	CASSATTAGAGNTIYF	TGTGCCAGCAGCGCCACGACAGCGGGGGCTGGAAACACCATATATTTT
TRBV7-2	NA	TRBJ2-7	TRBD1	CASSPGTGLYEQYF	TGTGCCAGCAGCCCCGGGACAGGGCTTTACGAGCAGTACTTC
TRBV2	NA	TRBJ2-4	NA	CASSGDTQNIQYF	TGTGCCAGCAGTGGGGACACCCAAAACATTCAGTACTTC
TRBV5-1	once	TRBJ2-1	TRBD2	CASRLAGGRYEQFF	TGCGCCAGCAGGCTAGCGGGGGGAAGGTATGAGCAGTTCTTC
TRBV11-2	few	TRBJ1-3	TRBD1	CASSQDRGNTIYF	TGTGCCAGCAGCCAGGACAGGGGAAACACCATATATTTT
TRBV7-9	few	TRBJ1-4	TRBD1	CASSLRPGQGNEKLFF	TGTGCCAGCAGCTTAAGGCCGGGACAGGGGAATGAAAAACTGTTTTTT
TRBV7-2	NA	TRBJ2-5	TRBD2	CASSLAHLAGGTQETQYF	TGTGCCAGCAGCTTAGCACACCTAGCGGGGGGCACCCAAGAGACCCAGTACTTC
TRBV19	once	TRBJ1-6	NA	CASSSPRGGNDNSPLHF	TGTGCCAGTAGTTCCCCCAGGGGAGGGAATGATAATTCACCCCTCCACTTT
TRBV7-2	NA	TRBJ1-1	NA	CATLLRGGAFF	TGTGCCACCCTCCTTAGGGGGGGGGCTTTCTTT
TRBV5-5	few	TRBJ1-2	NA	CASTPTGTLYTF	TGTGCCAGCACCCCGACAGGTACTCTCTACACCTTC
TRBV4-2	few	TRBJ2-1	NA	CASSQAGGGTYNEQFF	TGTGCCAGCAGCCAAGCGGGGGGCGGGACCTACAATGAGCAGTTCTTC
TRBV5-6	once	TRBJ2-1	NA	CASSAGQYNEQFF	TGTGCCAGCAGCGCAGGACAGTACAATGAGCAGTTCTTC
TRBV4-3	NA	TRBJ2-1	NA	CASSQSGSSYNEQFF	TGCGCCAGCAGCCAAAGCGGGTCCTCCTACAATGAGCAGTTCTTC
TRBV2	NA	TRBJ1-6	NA	CASSEAPMGGSPLHF	TGTGCCAGCAGTGAAGCCCCTATGGGGGGTTCACCCCTCCACTTT
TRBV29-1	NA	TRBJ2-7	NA	CSVAGGPYEQYF	TGCAGCGTTGCGGGGGGCCCTTACGAGCAGTACTTC
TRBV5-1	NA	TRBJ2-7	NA	CASSLDDAGFRSGQYF	TGCGCCAGCAGCTTGGATGACGCCGGCTTCCGTTCGGGGCAGTACTTC
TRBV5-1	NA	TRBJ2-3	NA	CASSTGSTDTQYF	TGCGCCAGCAGCACAGGTAGCACAGATACGCAGTATTTT
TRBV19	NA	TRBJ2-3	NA	CASSPWTEATDTQYF	TGTGCCAGTAGTCCATGGACAGAGGCCACAGATACGCAGTATTTT
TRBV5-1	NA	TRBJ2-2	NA	CASSLVATANTGELFF	TGCGCCAGCAGCTTGGTAGCGACCGCGAACACCGGGGAGCTGTTTTTT
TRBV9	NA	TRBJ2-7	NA	CASSAGTNYEQYF	TGTGCCAGCAGCGCCGGGACAAACTACGAGCAGTACTTC
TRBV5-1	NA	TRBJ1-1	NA	CASKDKLNTEAFF	TGCGCCAGCAAGGACAAACTGAACACTGAAGCTTTCTTT
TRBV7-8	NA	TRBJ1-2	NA	CASSSDTGRYGYTF	TGTGCCAGCAGCTCCGATACAGGGAGATATGGCTACACCTTC
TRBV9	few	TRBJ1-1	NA	CASSVGGGISMNTEAFF	TGTGCCAGCAGCGTGGGTGGAGGGATTTCGATGAACACTGAAGCTTTCTTT
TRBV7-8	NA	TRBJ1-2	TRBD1	CASTGGRVDGYTF	TGTGCCAGCACAGGGGGCAGGGTGGATGGCTACACCTTC
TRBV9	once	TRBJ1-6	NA	CASSVDQDNSPLHF	TGTGCCAGCAGCGTAGACCAGGATAATTCACCCCTCCACTTT
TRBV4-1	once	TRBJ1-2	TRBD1	CASSQGAGGIYGYTF	TGCGCCAGCAGCCAAGGGGCAGGGGGCATCTATGGCTACACCTTC
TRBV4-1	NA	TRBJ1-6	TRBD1	CASSQLPGQGNSPLHF	TGCGCCAGCAGTCAACTTCCGGGACAGGGAAATTCACCCCTCCACTTT
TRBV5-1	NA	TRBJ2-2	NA	CASSLDRPTGELFF	TGCGCCAGCAGTCTAGATCGACCAACCGGGGAGCTGTTTTTT